Below, 3 T cell receptor beta chains from the same sample are listed, as sequenced in a study of blood T cell repertoires in COVID-19. The method was immunoSEQ multiplex PCR; TCRdb's version includes in-frame clones alone and lacks a portion of them. Of approximately 100,000 clones detected, about 89% appear once; the ten largest clones hold about 18%. The specimen was peripheral blood. Receptors originate from a human donor with acute or convalescent COVID-19. The donor label of this sample is uncertain.

The V and J genes are TRBV29-1 and TRBJ2-6; weak D call: TRBD2 (6 bases). Germline-derived CDR1 and CDR2 are SQVTM and ANQGSEA. This CDR3 spans 15 amino acids. The V and J ends lost 1 base and 0 bases respectively, with 7 bases between them. The CDR3 DNA is TGCAGCGTTGAAGGCGGGGACTCTGGGGCCAACGTCCTGACTTTC. The encoded protein is CSVEGGDSGANVLTF.

The chain joins TRBV2 to TRBJ1-2; the match to TRBD1 covers 10 bases. Trimming at V came to 4 bases and at J to 8 bases, leaving 16 bases not matched to a gene. The CDR3 is made up of 17 amino acids. The germline gives CDR1 SNHLY, CDR2 FYNNEI. This CDR3 reads CASSASNLGGQGRGYTF. In DNA, the CDR3 is TGTGCCAGCAGTGCCTCCAATCTAGGGGGACAGGGGCGAGGCTACACCTTC. Using reference TRBV2 and TRBJ1-2 for the parts outside the CDR3, the full variable domain is EPEVTQTPSHQVTQMGQEVILRCVPISNHLYFYWYRQILGQKVEFLVSFYNNEISEKSEIFDDQFSVERPDGSNFTLKIRSTKLEDSAMYFCASSASNLGGQGRGYTFGSGTRLTVV.

The chain recombines TRBV4-2 with TRBJ1-2, with 8 bases identical to TRBD1. The CDR3 consists of 14 residues. The germline CDR1 and CDR2 sequences are LGHNA and YNFKEQ. V shed 3 bases, J shed 6 bases, and the junction held 6 bases outside the gene matches. This CDR3 is CASSHGQGIDGYTF. CDR3 coding DNA: TGTGCCAGCAGCCACGGACAGGGAATTGATGGCTACACCTTC.